The rows below give T cell receptor beta chains drawn from one sample of a study of CD8+CD57+ T cells in acquired aplastic anemia. MiXCR was run by TCRdb on the reads, yielding one entry per CDR3 protein. The sample lists fewer than 250,000 distinct CDR3 sequences, approximately 51% occurring once. The specimen sequenced was sorted CD4+, CD8+, or CD8+CD57+ T cells (not recorded which) from PBMCs. Receptors were obtained from a human donor with aplastic anemia. The CDR3 runs from the conserved cysteine through the conserved F or W. D genes are given only for firm matches. Not all rows give a size; the values are once, few, many and, for expanded clones, a class.

>.|TRBV24-1|.|TRBJ2-5
CATSGTGPAETQYF
>.|TRBV7-9|.|TRBJ1-2
CASSSGRDLNYGYTF
>.|TRBV28|many|TRBJ2-5
CASSLRQGLVETQYF
>TRBD1|TRBV29-1|many|TRBJ1-4
CSARQGPNEKLFF
>.|TRBV2|.|TRBJ1-5
CASSDRDQPQHF
>.|TRBV6-6|.|TRBJ2-5
CASSYSGREETQYF
>TRBD2|TRBV7-2|.|TRBJ2-3
CASSLKGTSLGTQYF
>.|TRBV20-1|.|TRBJ2-5
CSASSGSAETQYF
>.|TRBV7-9|.|TRBJ2-7
CASSYQGIPYEQYF
>.|TRBV2|.|TRBJ1-4
CASSYGGRGSNEKLFF
>TRBD1|TRBV4-1|.|TRBJ1-2
CASSQPTGTGGFDNYGYTF
>.|TRBV28|many|TRBJ1-5
CASSLFKDQPQHF
>.|TRBV24-1|.|TRBJ2-3
CATSEAASDTQYF
>TRBD2|TRBV5-1|many|TRBJ2-3
CASSLAEGGGFTDTQYF
>.|TRBV5-1|.|TRBJ2-7
CASSLGAGSSYEQYF
>.|TRBV7-3|many|TRBJ2-5
CASGMGGQETQYF
>TRBD1|TRBV29-1|many|TRBJ2-7
CSASGTGGYEQYF
>.|TRBV2|.|TRBJ1-2
CASTPSHQGGTYGYTF
>.|TRBV15|many|TRBJ1-6
CATSRDQVGDSPLHF
>.|TRBV5-1|.|TRBJ1-2
CASSLLLGGTNGYTF
>.|TRBV5-5|many|TRBJ2-2
CASSLEGGWNTGELFF
>.|TRBV20-1|.|TRBJ2-1
CSAKDDRRLYNEQFF
>TRBD2|TRBV7-7|few|TRBJ2-7
CASSSGGLAGGYEQYF
>.|TRBV14|.|TRBJ1-2
CASSQSRGFYGYTF
>.|TRBV20-1|.|TRBJ1-5
CSARDPRTDDGPQHF
>.|TRBV7-2|.|TRBJ2-1
CASSLVVGTEQFF
>TRBD1|TRBV25-1|.|TRBJ2-7
CASSDSGTGVYEQYF
>.|TRBV2|.|TRBJ1-6
CASTETEHGSPLHF
>.|TRBV25-1|.|TRBJ1-1
CASSELDPGAPGTEAFF
>TRBD2|TRBV7-3|many|TRBJ2-1
CASSLQGSSGGDEQFF
>.|TRBV7-9|.|TRBJ2-5
CASTDGPGETQYF
>.|TRBV20-1|many|TRBJ2-1
CSVTWGAGNEQFF
>TRBD1|TRBV29-1|.|TRBJ2-6
CSGSRTGGSGANVLTF
>.|TRBV3-1|.|TRBJ1-5
CASSQSIRGNQPQHF
>TRBD2|TRBV10-2|.|TRBJ2-7
CASSGGGRASYEQYF
>TRBD2|TRBV7-6|.|TRBJ2-3
CASSPGLATDTQYF
>TRBD1|TRBV2|.|TRBJ1-6
CASSGTGVGSPLHF
>.|TRBV7-3|few|TRBJ2-7
CASSPHSGIWQYF
>TRBD1|TRBV5-5|many|TRBJ1-2
CASSLKTQGGYTF
>TRBD1|TRBV29-1|once|TRBJ2-1
CSVDGQVYNEQFF
>.|TRBV27|few|TRBJ2-1
CASSLPDRMAEQFF
>TRBD2|TRBV7-2|few|TRBJ2-1
CASSLSGGALVF
>.|TRBV20-1|.|TRBJ1-6
CSARSGSNSPLHF